This T cell receptor (beta chain) was recorded in a study of metastatic and nonmetastatic thyroid tumors. Study details: Peripheral blood and tumor or nodule samples from malignant and benign thyroid patients were compared. The study's findings and limits: Reportedly, malignant thyroid tumors had significantly higher TCR beta diversity than benign nodules, in blood and tumor.

There were no patients who had received any treatment before thyroid surgery. Per the original data handling: Construction of a distant-metastasis classifier for papillary thyroid cancer relied on CDR3 differences across clinicopathological groups. TCRdb reanalyzed the PCR reads with MiXCR. For this entry, the V and J calls and clone size follow TCRdb and not the study's own pipeline. The sample includes under 95,000 clones, 9.5% to 15% seen only once; the top ten take about 11%. This clone appeared many times. Its antigen is as yet unknown. The sequence came from a female donor with papillary thyroid cancer or a benign thyroid nodule (not recorded which). Some clones in this sample may be carry-over from other donors' samples. The sequenced sample consisted of blood.

CDR3 residues: CASSFVAGAGNEQFF. The DNA for the CDR3 is TGTGCCAGCAGTTTTGTAGCGGGAGCTGGCAATGAGCAGTTCTTC. This chain uses TRBV28 with TRBJ2-1; 9 bases match TRBD2. Trimming removed 3 bases from V and 6 bases from J; junction bases left unmatched: 6. The CDR3 runs 15 residues. Germline loops: CDR1 MDHEN, CDR2 SYDVKM. Based on the CDR3 plus reference TRBV28 and TRBJ2-1, the full variable domain is DVKVTQSSRYLVKRTGEKVFLECVQDMDHENMFWYRQDPGLGLRLIYFSYDVKMKEKGDIPEGYSVSREKKERFSLILESASTNQTSMYLCASSFVAGAGNEQFFGPGTRLTVL.